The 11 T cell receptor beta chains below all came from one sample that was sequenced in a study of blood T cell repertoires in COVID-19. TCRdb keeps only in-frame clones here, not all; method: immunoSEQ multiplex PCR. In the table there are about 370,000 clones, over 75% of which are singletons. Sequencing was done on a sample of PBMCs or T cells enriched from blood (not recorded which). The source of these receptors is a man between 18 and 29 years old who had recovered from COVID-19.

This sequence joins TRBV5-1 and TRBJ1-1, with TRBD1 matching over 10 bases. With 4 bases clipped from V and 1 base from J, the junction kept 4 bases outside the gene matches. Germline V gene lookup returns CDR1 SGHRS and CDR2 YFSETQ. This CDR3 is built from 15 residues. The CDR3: CASSPRDRGNTEAFF. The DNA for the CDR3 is TGCGCCAGCAGCCCGCGGGACAGGGGGAACACTGAAGCTTTCTTT. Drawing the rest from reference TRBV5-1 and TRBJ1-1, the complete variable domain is KAGVTQTPRYLIKTRGQQVTLSCSPISGHRSVSWYQQTPGQGLQFLFEYFSETQRNKGNFPGRFSGRQFSNSRSEMNVSTLELGDSALYLCASSPRDRGNTEAFFGQGTRLTVV.

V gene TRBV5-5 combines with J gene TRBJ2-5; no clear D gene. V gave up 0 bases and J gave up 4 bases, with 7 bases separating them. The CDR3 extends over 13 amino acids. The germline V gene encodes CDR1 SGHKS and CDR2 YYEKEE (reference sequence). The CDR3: CASSLERGETQYF. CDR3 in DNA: TGTGCCAGCAGCTTGGAGCGAGGAGAGACCCAGTACTTC.

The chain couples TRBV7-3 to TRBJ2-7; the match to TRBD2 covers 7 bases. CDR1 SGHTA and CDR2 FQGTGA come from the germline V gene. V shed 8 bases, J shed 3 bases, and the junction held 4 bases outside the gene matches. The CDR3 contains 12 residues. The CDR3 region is CASGPSGYEQYF. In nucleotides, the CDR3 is TGTGCCAGCGGTCCTAGCGGCTACGAGCAGTACTTC.

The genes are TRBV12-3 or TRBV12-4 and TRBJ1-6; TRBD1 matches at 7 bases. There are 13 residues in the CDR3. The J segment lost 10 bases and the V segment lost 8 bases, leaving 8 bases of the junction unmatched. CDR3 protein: CASQQGSGSPLHF. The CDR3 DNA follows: TGTGCCAGCCAACAGGGGTCCGGATCACCCCTCCACTTT.

The CDR3 bases are TGCGCCAGCAGCCAAGAGCAGGGGGCTGGTGAGACCCAGTACTTC. Its translation is CASSQEQGAGETQYF. The rearrangement links TRBV4-1 to TRBJ2-5; 8 nucleotides agree with TRBD1. Germline values: CDR1 MGHRA, CDR2 YSYEKL. Unmatched junction bases numbered 5, after V lost 0 bases and J lost 5 bases. The CDR3 extends over 15 amino acids.

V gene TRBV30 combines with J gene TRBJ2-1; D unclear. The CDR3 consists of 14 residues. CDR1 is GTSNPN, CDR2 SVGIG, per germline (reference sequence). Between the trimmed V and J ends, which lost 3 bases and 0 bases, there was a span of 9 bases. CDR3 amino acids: CAWSRVPSYNEQFF. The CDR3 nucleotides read TGTGCCTGGAGCCGGGTCCCCTCCTACAATGAGCAGTTCTTC. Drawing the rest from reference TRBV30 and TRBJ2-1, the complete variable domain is SQTIHQWPATLVQPVGSPLSLECTVEGTSNPNLYWYRQAAGRGLQLLFYSVGIGQISSEVPQNLSASRPQDRQFILSSKKLLLSDSGFYLCAWSRVPSYNEQFFGPGTRLTVL.

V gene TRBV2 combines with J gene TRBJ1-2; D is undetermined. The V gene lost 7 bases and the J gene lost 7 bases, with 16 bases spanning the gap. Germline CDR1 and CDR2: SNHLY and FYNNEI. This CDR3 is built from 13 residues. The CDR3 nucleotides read TGTGCCAGCACCGCCGGGGTAACAGCTGGCTACACCTTC. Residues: CASTAGVTAGYTF.

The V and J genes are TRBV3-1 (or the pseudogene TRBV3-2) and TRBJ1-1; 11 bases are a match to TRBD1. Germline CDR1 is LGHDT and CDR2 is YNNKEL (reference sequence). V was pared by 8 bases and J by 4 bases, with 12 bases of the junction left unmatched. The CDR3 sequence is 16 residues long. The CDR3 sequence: CASRGTGGDSITEAFF. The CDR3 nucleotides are TGTGCCAGCCGAGGGACAGGGGGAGATAGCATCACTGAAGCTTTCTTT.

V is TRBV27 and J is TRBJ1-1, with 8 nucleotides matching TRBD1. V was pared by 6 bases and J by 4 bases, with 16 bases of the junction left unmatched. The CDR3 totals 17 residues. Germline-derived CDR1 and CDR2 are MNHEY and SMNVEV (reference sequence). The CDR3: CASRPLNTGGVGTEAFF. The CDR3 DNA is TGTGCCAGCAGACCCCTAAATACAGGGGGAGTAGGCACTGAAGCTTTCTTT.

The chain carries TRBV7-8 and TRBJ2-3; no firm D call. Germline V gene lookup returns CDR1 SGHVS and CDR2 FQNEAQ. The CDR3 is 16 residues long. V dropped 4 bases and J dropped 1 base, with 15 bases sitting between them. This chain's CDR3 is CASSSLIQIGTDTQYF. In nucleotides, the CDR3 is TGTGCCAGCAGCTCCCTAATACAGATCGGCACAGATACGCAGTATTTT.

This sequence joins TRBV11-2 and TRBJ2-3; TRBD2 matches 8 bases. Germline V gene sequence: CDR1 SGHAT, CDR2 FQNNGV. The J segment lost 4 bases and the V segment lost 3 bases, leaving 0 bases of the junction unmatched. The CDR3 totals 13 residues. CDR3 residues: CASSFGGADTQYF. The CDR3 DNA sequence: TGTGCCAGCAGCTTCGGGGGGGCAGATACGCAGTATTTT. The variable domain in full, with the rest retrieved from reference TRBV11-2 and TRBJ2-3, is EAGVAQSPRYKIIEKRQSVAFWCNPISGHATLYWYQQILGQGPKLLIQFQNNGVVDDSQLPKDRFSAERLKGVDSTLKIQPAKLEDSAVYLCASSFGGADTQYFGPGTRLTVL.